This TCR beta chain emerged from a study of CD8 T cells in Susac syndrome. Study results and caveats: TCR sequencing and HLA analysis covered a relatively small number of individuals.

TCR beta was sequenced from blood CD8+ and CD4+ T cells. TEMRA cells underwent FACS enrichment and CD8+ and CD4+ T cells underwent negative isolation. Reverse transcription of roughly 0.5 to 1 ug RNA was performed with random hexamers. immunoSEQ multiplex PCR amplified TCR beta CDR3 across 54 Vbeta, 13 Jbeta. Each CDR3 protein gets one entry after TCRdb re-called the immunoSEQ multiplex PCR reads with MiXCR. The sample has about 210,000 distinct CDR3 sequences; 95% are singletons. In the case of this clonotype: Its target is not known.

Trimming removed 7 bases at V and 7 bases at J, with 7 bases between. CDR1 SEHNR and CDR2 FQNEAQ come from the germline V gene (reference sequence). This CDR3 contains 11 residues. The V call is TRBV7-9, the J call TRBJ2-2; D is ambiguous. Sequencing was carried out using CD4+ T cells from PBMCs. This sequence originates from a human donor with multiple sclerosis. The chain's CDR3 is CASTRLGELFF. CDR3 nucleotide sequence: TGTGCCAGCACTCGTCTCGGGGAGCTGTTTTTT.